The 21 T cell receptor beta chains listed next were all sequenced from one sample in a study of blood T cells in healthy people across ages. Then a second PCR, running about 6 to 11 cycles, was carried out with a sample-barcoded 5' primer and a J-beta primer mix. TCRdb independently ran MiXCR on the 5' RACE reads; one entry per CDR3 protein. The sample holds hundreds of thousands of distinct CDR3 sequences, around 31% seen once. Material: blood. These receptors all stem from a woman older than 75 in good health.

This clonotype was seen at least ten times. CDR3 nucleotide sequence: TGTGCCAGCAGCTTAGCGAGGACTAGCGGGTCCCAGTACTTC. Its protein is CASSLARTSGSQYF. The V and J genes are TRBV7-2 and TRBJ2-5; 11 nucleotides line up with TRBD2. Losses at the gene ends were 0 bases for V and 9 bases for J; bases not matched to a gene: 3. The CDR3 spans 14 residues. Germline V lookup: CDR1 SGHTA, CDR2 FQGNSA.

The rearrangement uses TRBV7-8 and TRBJ2-7, with 10 nucleotides matching TRBD2. From germline, CDR1 is SGHVS and CDR2 FQNEAQ. The CDR3 consists of 21 residues. Trimming removed 5 bases from V and 5 bases from J; junction bases left unmatched: 27. The CDR3 protein is CASSPQGRTSGGGRVFDEQYF. As DNA, the CDR3 is TGTGCCAGCAGCCCCCAGGGGCGGACTAGCGGAGGAGGTAGAGTTTTTGACGAGCAGTACTTC.

This clonotype was seen a few times. A much larger clone lies a single base off, so this may be a read error. The chain joins TRBV4-1 to TRBJ2-5, with 11 bases fitting TRBD2. CDR3 length equals 16 residues. CDR1 is MGHRA and CDR2 is YSYEKL in the germline V gene. The CDR3 sequence: CASGQDLAGGRETQYF. The CDR3 nucleotides read TGCGCCAGCGGCCAAGATTTAGCGGGGGGGCGTGAGACCCAGTACTTC.

About this clonotype: A much larger clone differs from this one at a single base, so this may be a read error. V gene TRBV2 combines with J gene TRBJ2-1; D may be TRBD2 (6 bases). This CDR3 spans 15 amino acids. Looked up from germline, CDR1 is SNHLY and CDR2 is FYNNEI. In nucleotides, the CDR3 is TGTGCCGGCAGTGTCCTTAGCGGTTCCTACAATGAGCAGTTCTTC. This sequence encodes CAGSVLSGSYNEQFF. Full variable domain (missing parts from reference TRBV2 and TRBJ2-1): EPEVTQTPSHQVTQMGQEVILRCVPISNHLYFYWYRQILGQKVEFLVSFYNNEISEKSEIFDDQFSVERPDGSNFTLKIRSTKLEDSAMYFCAGSVLSGSYNEQFFGPGTRLTVL.

V gene TRBV7-6 combines with J gene TRBJ1-1, with TRBD1 as a possible D gene (6 bases). The CDR3 contains 14 residues. Between the trimmed V and J ends, which lost 2 bases and 2 bases, there was a span of 9 bases. CDR1 and CDR2 (germline): SGHVS, FNYEAQ. CDR3 coding DNA: TGTGCCAGCAGCTTAACAGGGACCAACACTGAAGCTTTCTTT. It encodes CASSLTGTNTEAFF. Full variable domain (remainder filled in from reference TRBV7-6 and TRBJ1-1): GAGVSQSPRYKVTKRGQDVALRCDPISGHVSLYWYRQALGQGPEFLTYFNYEAQQDKSGLPNDRFSAERPEGSISTLTIQRTEQRDSAMYRCASSLTGTNTEAFFGQGTRLTVV.

To note about this clonotype: It may be a read error: a sequence one base away is much more abundant. The rearrangement links TRBV7-2 to TRBJ2-1, with D maybe TRBD1 (6 bases). Germline loops: CDR1 SGHTA, CDR2 FQGNSA. This CDR3 is 16 amino acids long. Trimming cost V 1 base and J 5 bases, with 15 bases left between them. CDR3 amino acids: CASSLGMGAVNNEQFF. Here the CDR3 DNA reads TGTGCCAGCAGCTTAGGGATGGGGGCAGTTAACAATGAGCAGTTCTTC.

This clonotype appeared many times. J is TRBJ1-2 and V is TRBV16, with D unclear. CDR1 is KGHSY, CDR2 FQNENV, per germline. There are 13 residues in the CDR3. V gave up 3 bases and J gave up 2 bases, with 7 bases separating them. The CDR3 protein is CASSQSRNYGYTF. In DNA, the CDR3 is TGTGCCAGCAGCCAGTCCAGAAACTATGGCTACACCTTC.

This clonotype was observed at least ten times. The chain employs TRBV30 and TRBJ2-3; D is uncertain. This CDR3 is 12 amino acids long. The germline V gene has CDR1 GTSNPN and CDR2 SVGIG (reference sequence). Trimming took off 3 bases at V and 5 bases at J, with 9 bases between the two ends. The CDR3 is CAWRPNKDTQYF. CDR3 DNA: TGTGCCTGGAGACCCAATAAAGATACGCAGTATTTT.

This clonotype was recorded at least ten times. The chain links TRBV29-1 to TRBJ1-1; D may be TRBD1 (6 bases). Germline-derived CDR1 and CDR2 are SQVTM and ANQGSEA. V was shortened by 7 bases and J by 3 bases, with 18 bases between the two germline ends. The CDR3 length is 14 residues. CDR3 sequence reads: CSGATGPGDTEAFF. Here the CDR3 DNA reads TGCAGCGGTGCGACAGGCCCTGGGGACACTGAAGCTTTCTTT. The full variable domain, with the rest looked up from reference TRBV29-1 and TRBJ1-1, is SAVISQKPSRDICQRGTSLTIQCQVDSQVTMMFWYRQQPGQSLTLIATANQGSEATYESGFVIDKFPISRPNLTFSTLTVSNMSPEDSSIYLCSGATGPGDTEAFFGQGTRLTVV.

This clonotype was detected ten times or more. The chain is built from TRBV5-1 and TRBJ2-7; 11 positions match TRBD2. Germline-derived CDR1 and CDR2 are SGHRS and YFSETQ. Losses at the gene ends were 3 bases for V and 7 bases for J; bases not matched to a gene: 12. The CDR3 is 16 residues long. CDR3 residues: CASSWRTSGLGREQYF. In DNA, the CDR3 is TGCGCCAGCAGCTGGCGGACTAGCGGGCTCGGGAGGGAGCAGTACTTC.

Many counts were recorded for this clonotype. The chain uses TRBV20-1 and TRBJ2-1; D remains ambiguous. Trimming removed 3 bases at V and 6 bases at J, with 12 bases between. The CDR3 runs to 13 residues. CDR1 DFQATT and CDR2 SNEGSKA come from the germline V gene (reference sequence). Here the CDR3 reads CSARGSWGNEQFF. In DNA form, the CDR3 reads TGCAGTGCTAGGGGGTCATGGGGCAATGAGCAGTTCTTC.

Ten or more counts support this clonotype. The CDR3 sequence is CASSETGGGAPQHF. CDR3 nucleotides: TGTGCCAGCAGCGAGACAGGGGGAGGTGCGCCCCAGCATTTT. The chain employs TRBV7-2 and TRBJ1-5; 9 bases are a match to TRBD1. Germline V gene sequence: CDR1 SGHTA, CDR2 FQGNSA. CDR3 size: 14 residues. V was clipped by 5 bases and J by 9 bases; unmatched bases: 8.

Only a few counts were recorded for this clonotype. V and J are TRBV4-1 and TRBJ2-2; D is possibly TRBD1 (6 bases). The CDR3 length is 16 residues. Germline CDR1 MGHRA, CDR2 YSYEKL. The V and J ends lost 1 base and 2 bases respectively, with 11 bases between them. CDR3 in amino acids: CASSQAGTRNTGELFF. The CDR3 DNA reads as TGCGCCAGCAGCCAAGCCGGGACAAGAAACACCGGGGAGCTGTTTTTT.

To note about this clonotype: It may be a read error: a sequence one base away is much more abundant. The gene calls are TRBV10-3 and TRBJ2-2; 10 nucleotides agree with TRBD2. The CDR3 totals 18 residues. CDR1 is ENHRY and CDR2 is SYGVKD in the germline V gene. For the CDR3, the DNA is TGTGCCATCAGTGAGGCTCTAGCGGGGGACCTGAACACCGGGGAGCGGTTTTTT. This gives the protein CAISEALAGDLNTGERFF.

This chain connects TRBV14 to TRBJ2-7, with D uncertain. V was trimmed by 0 bases and J by 0 bases, leaving 15 bases between them. The CDR3 has 17 residues. CDR1 is SGHDN, CDR2 FVKESK, per germline. CDR3 bases: TGTGCCAGCAGCCAAGAAACCTTCGGGCCGTACTCCTACGAGCAGTACTTC. Its translation: CASSQETFGPYSYEQYF. Full variable domain (missing parts from reference TRBV14 and TRBJ2-7): EAGVTQFPSHSVIEKGQTVTLRCDPISGHDNLYWYRRVMGKEIKFLLHFVKESKQDESGMPNNRFLAERTGGTYSTLKVQPAELEDSGVYFCASSQETFGPYSYEQYFGPGTRLTVT.

The chain combines TRBV6-2 or TRBV6-3 with TRBJ1-6, with D possibly TRBD1 on 5 matching bases. The CDR3 covers 14 residues. Between the trimmed V and J ends, which lost 2 bases and 8 bases, there was a span of 10 bases. CDR1 is MNHEY and CDR2 is SVGEGT in the germline V gene. CDR3 sequence reads: CASSYQGGYSPLHF. The CDR3, as DNA: TGTGCCAGCAGTTACCAGGGAGGATATTCACCCCTCCACTTT.

This clonotype was found a few times. The chain is built from TRBV7-2 and TRBJ1-5; 11 bases fit TRBD1. The junction had 14 bases not matched to a gene; V was cut back by 3 bases and J by 7 bases. Germline lookup yields CDR1 SGHTA and CDR2 FQGNSA. There are 18 residues in the CDR3. The CDR3 DNA is TGTGCCAGCAGCTTGTTAGCGGGGGACAGGGGGAGGGGGCAGCCCCAGCATTTT. As protein: CASSLLAGDRGRGQPQHF.

About this clonotype: A read error may explain this, as a much larger clone is one base away. This sequence joins TRBV20-1 and TRBJ1-1; D gene unclear. Germline-derived CDR1 and CDR2 are DFQATT and SNEGSKA (reference sequence). The CDR3 runs to 15 residues. The germline V and J ends were trimmed by 1 base and 1 base, with 13 bases remaining between them. The CDR3, as DNA: TGCAGTGCTAGAGCCCGTTTGAGGCGGAACACTGAAGCTTTCTTT. It specifies CSARARLRRNTEAFF.

This clonotype was detected ten times or more. The chain couples TRBV4-1 to TRBJ2-7, with a tentative D call TRBD1 (6 bases). Looked up from germline, CDR1 is MGHRA and CDR2 is YSYEKL. Trimming cost V 0 bases and J 3 bases, with 15 bases left between them. CDR3 size: 16 residues. In DNA form, the CDR3 reads TGCGCCAGCAGCCAAGATTGGGCAGGGGTTTACTACGAGCAGTACTTC. Residues: CASSQDWAGVYYEQYF.

A remark on this clonotype: Given a much more abundant clone one base away, this may be a read error. The chain is built from TRBV18 and TRBJ2-3; D ambiguous. The germline CDR1 and CDR2 sequences are KGHSH and LQKENI. The CDR3 spans 16 residues. Here the CDR3 reads CTSSQTLKSSTDTQYF. The CDR3 bases are TGTACCAGCTCACAAACGCTCAAATCCAGCACAGATACGCAGTATTTT.

This clonotype was seen many times. J is TRBJ1-5 and V is TRBV20-1, with D possibly being TRBD1 (5 bases). V dropped 2 bases and J dropped 0 bases, with 17 bases sitting between them. The V gene's germline CDR1 is DFQATT and CDR2 SNEGSKA (reference sequence). The CDR3 is 17 residues long. CDR3 amino acids: CSARTVGRDYSNQPQHF. The DNA for the CDR3 is TGCAGTGCTAGAACCGTCGGCAGGGATTATAGCAATCAGCCCCAGCATTTT.